These T cell receptor beta chains were read from a single sample in a study of cytomegalovirus exposure and HLA in healthy donors. Sequencing used immunoSEQ multiplex PCR; TCRdb keeps in-frame clones, though not all of them. This table holds 150,000 to 200,000 clones, 82% found once. Sequencing was carried out using PBMCs. The origin of the receptors is a girl aged 10 to 17 in good health and CMV-seropositive. The CDR3 runs from the conserved cysteine through the conserved F or W. Each record gives: clone size, J gene, V gene, D gene, CDR3 length, CDR3 protein, CDR3 DNA. A D gene is named only where the DNA matches it firmly. Clone size, where shown, is once, few, many, or a class for clones that have expanded.

once | TRBJ1-3 | TRBV4-1 | TRBD1 | 16 | CASSHPPRDRGNTIYF | TGCGCCAGCAGCCATCCCCCCCGGGACAGGGGGAACACCATATATTTT
. | TRBJ1-5 | TRBV19 | TRBD1 | 20 | CASTARLQPGQEMFNQPQHF | TGTGCCAGTACCGCTAGACTCCAACCGGGACAGGAGATGTTCAATCAGCCCCAGCATTTT
once | TRBJ1-1 | TRBV29-1 | . | 15 | CSVDVGGGWDTEAFF | TGCAGCGTCGATGTAGGGGGAGGGTGGGACACTGAAGCTTTCTTT
. | TRBJ1-3 | TRBV9 | TRBD1 | 13 | CASTRTGRNTIYF | TGTGCCAGCACGAGGACAGGGAGAAACACCATATATTTT
. | TRBJ2-7 | TRBV25-1 | . | 16 | CASSEPISRRAGEQYF | TGTGCCAGCAGTGAGCCGATTAGCAGGAGGGCCGGAGAGCAGTACTTC
once | TRBJ2-3 | TRBV4-2 | TRBD2 | 18 | CASSQGLAGAFSTDTQYF | TGTGCCAGCAGCCAAGGTCTAGCGGGGGCCTTTAGCACAGATACGCAGTATTTT
few | TRBJ2-1 | TRBV7-8 | TRBD1 | 16 | CASSLGTGGFYNEQFF | TGTGCCAGCAGCTTAGGTACAGGGGGCTTTTACAATGAGCAGTTCTTC
. | TRBJ2-1 | TRBV9 | TRBD2 | 15 | CASSVGLAGGWEQFF | TGTGCCAGCAGCGTAGGACTAGCGGGAGGGTGGGAGCAGTTCTTC
. | TRBJ1-4 | TRBV30 | TRBD1 | 17 | CAWSVRLLKGAGEKLFF | TGTGCCTGGAGTGTACGGTTACTAAAGGGGGCGGGTGAAAAACTGTTTTTT
. | TRBJ2-7 | TRBV28 | . | 14 | CASSSPAGTDEQYF | TGTGCCAGCAGTTCCCCGGCAGGTACGGACGAGCAGTACTTC
. | TRBJ2-7 | TRBV7-9 | TRBD2 | 16 | CSSSFPTSGRGNEQYF | TGTTCCAGCAGCTTCCCGACTAGCGGGAGGGGAAACGAGCAGTACTTC
. | TRBJ2-7 | TRBV7-8 | . | 15 | CASSLGFQGKYEQYF | TGTGCCAGCAGCTTAGGGTTCCAGGGGAAATACGAGCAGTACTTC
. | TRBJ2-7 | TRBV7-3 | . | 15 | CASSLEGASTYEQYF | TGTGCCAGCAGCTTAGAAGGGGCGAGCACCTACGAGCAGTACTTC
. | TRBJ1-2 | TRBV6-5 | TRBD1 | 16 | CASSYGTGWSMDGYTF | TGTGCCAGCAGTTATGGGACAGGGTGGAGTATGGATGGCTACACCTTC
. | TRBJ2-7 | TRBV5-1 | TRBD1 | 16 | CASRAQVGTGIYEQYF | TGCGCCAGCAGGGCCCAAGTAGGGACAGGGATTTACGAGCAGTACTTC
. | TRBJ2-1 | TRBV5-5 | . | 14 | CASSLGHQGNEQFF | TGTGCCAGCAGCTTGGGACATCAGGGCAATGAGCAGTTCTTC
few | TRBJ2-7 | TRBV28 | . | 15 | CASSFRGPTSYEQYF | TGTGCCAGCAGTTTCAGGGGCCCCACCTCCTACGAGCAGTACTTC
. | TRBJ1-5 | TRBV6-5 | . | 15 | CASSTDLRRNQPQHF | TGTGCCAGCAGCACCGACCTCAGGCGCAATCAGCCCCAGCATTTT
. | TRBJ1-1 | TRBV10-3 | . | 14 | CAISLEGSNTEAFF | TGTGCCATCAGCCTGGAGGGCTCTAACACTGAAGCTTTCTTT
few | TRBJ2-3 | TRBV6-5 | TRBD2 | 15 | CASSGLAGSTDTQYF | TGTGCCAGCAGCGGACTAGCGGGTAGCACAGATACGCAGTATTTT
. | TRBJ2-1 | TRBV6-6 | . | 13 | CASVLAENNEQFF | TGTGCCAGCGTCTTAGCGGAAAACAATGAGCAGTTCTTC
. | TRBJ2-3 | TRBV2 | . | 14 | CASSDSRSLDTQYF | TGTGCCAGCAGTGACTCTCGGAGCTTGGATACGCAGTATTTT
once | TRBJ2-3 | TRBV7-2 | . | 12 | CASSFAGDTQYF | TGTGCCAGCAGCTTCGCGGGAGATACGCAGTATTTT
. | TRBJ1-5 | TRBV5-6 | . | 14 | CASTLRGARQPQHF | TGTGCCAGCACCCTTCGGGGGGCAAGGCAGCCCCAGCATTTT
once | TRBJ1-3 | TRBV18 | . | 15 | CASSRETGSGNTIYF | TGTGCCAGCTCACGTGAAACAGGGTCAGGAAACACCATATATTTT
. | TRBJ1-4 | TRBV2 | . | 13 | CASTGQSNEKLFF | TGTGCCAGCACAGGACAGTCTAATGAAAAACTGTTTTTT
. | TRBJ1-1 | TRBV7-6 | . | 16 | CASSSPPGPGETEAFF | TGTGCCAGCAGCTCGCCACCGGGACCGGGAGAAACTGAAGCTTTCTTT
. | TRBJ2-3 | TRBV28 | . | 13 | CASSLEPADTQYF | TGTGCCAGCAGTTTAGAACCAGCGGATACGCAGTATTTT
. | TRBJ2-6 | TRBV5-1 | . | 17 | CASSLRDLGSGANVLTF | TGCGCCAGCAGCTTACGGGATCTTGGCTCTGGGGCCAACGTCCTGACTTTC
once | TRBJ1-5 | TRBV6-6 | . | 15 | CASSYRQGLNQPQHF | TGTGCCAGCAGTTACCGGCAGGGTCTTAATCAGCCCCAGCATTTT
few | TRBJ2-5 | TRBV5-1 | . | 15 | CASGTLGDNGETQYF | TGCGCCAGCGGGACCCTGGGGGACAATGGGGAGACCCAGTACTTC
few | TRBJ2-3 | TRBV27 | . | 14 | CASRVGGDSDTQYF | TGTGCCAGCAGGGTTGGAGGGGATTCAGATACGCAGTATTTT
few | TRBJ1-5 | TRBV19 | . | 15 | CASSIVGQSNQPQHF | TGTGCCAGTAGTATAGTAGGACAGTCCAATCAGCCCCAGCATTTT
. | TRBJ2-1 | TRBV4-1 | TRBD2 | 15 | CASGVGERGYNEQFF | TGCGCCAGCGGCGTCGGGGAGCGGGGCTACAATGAGCAGTTCTTC
. | TRBJ2-2 | TRBV27 | . | 15 | CASSLRGTNTGELFF | TGTGCCAGCAGTTTAAGAGGGACTAACACCGGGGAGCTGTTTTTT
few | TRBJ2-1 | TRBV5-1 | TRBD2 | 16 | CASSIASGGSYNEQFF | TGCGCCAGCAGCATCGCTAGCGGGGGCTCCTACAATGAGCAGTTCTTC
. | TRBJ1-2 | TRBV6-5 | . | 12 | CASSSQGYGYTF | TGTGCCAGCAGTTCCCAGGGGTATGGCTACACCTTC
. | TRBJ1-5 | TRBV5-4 | . | 14 | CASSPGGGNQPQHF | TGTGCCAGCAGCCCCGGGGGGGGCAATCAGCCCCAGCATTTT
few | TRBJ1-2 | TRBV19 | TRBD1 | 14 | CATKDRGGSYGYTF | TGTGCCACCAAGGACAGGGGAGGCTCCTATGGCTACACCTTC
once | TRBJ2-1 | TRBV7-9 | TRBD1 | 15 | CASSSSGTGYNEQFF | TGTGCCAGCAGCTCCTCCGGGACAGGTTACAATGAGCAGTTCTTC